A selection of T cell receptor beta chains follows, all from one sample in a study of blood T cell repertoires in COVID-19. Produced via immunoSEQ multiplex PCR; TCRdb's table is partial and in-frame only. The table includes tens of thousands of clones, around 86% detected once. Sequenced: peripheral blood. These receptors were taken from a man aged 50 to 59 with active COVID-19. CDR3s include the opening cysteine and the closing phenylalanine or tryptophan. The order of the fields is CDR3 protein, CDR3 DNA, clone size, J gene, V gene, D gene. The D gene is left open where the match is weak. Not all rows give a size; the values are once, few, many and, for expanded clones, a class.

CASSRGQEGQPQHF TGTGCCAGCAGCCGGGGACAGGAAGGGCAGCCCCAGCATTTT NA TRBJ1-5 TRBV7-9 TRBD1
CASSFAGRGVENTEAFF TGTGCCAGCAGTTTCGCCGGACGGGGGGTGGAGAACACTGAAGCTTTCTTT NA TRBJ1-1 TRBV28 NA
CASSQKDRDSNQPQHF TGTGCCAGCAGCCAAAAGGACAGGGATAGCAATCAGCCCCAGCATTTT NA TRBJ1-5 TRBV4-2 TRBD1
CAWRKGGYTF TGTGCCTGGAGGAAGGGGGGCTACACCTTC once TRBJ1-2 TRBV30 NA
CASSPRWQANTEAFF TGTGCCAGCAGCCCCAGGTGGCAGGCGAACACTGAAGCTTTCTTT NA TRBJ1-1 TRBV11-2 NA
CASSRVHPGAYEQYF TGTGCCAGCAGCCGAGTCCACCCCGGGGCCTACGAGCAGTACTTC NA TRBJ2-7 TRBV7-8 NA
CASSEGLAGGQETQYF TGTGCCAGCAGTGAGGGACTAGCGGGGGGTCAAGAGACCCAGTACTTC NA TRBJ2-5 TRBV6-1 TRBD2
CASVAGGSDTQYF TGTGCCAGCGTAGCGGGGGGGTCTGATACGCAGTATTTT NA TRBJ2-3 TRBV2 TRBD2
CASSHLGRGGYTF TGTGCCAGCAGCCATTTGGGGCGAGGCGGCTACACCTTC NA TRBJ1-2 TRBV3-1/TRBV3-2 NA
CASSIALAPDTQYF TGTGCCAGTAGTATAGCCTTAGCCCCCGATACGCAGTATTTT NA TRBJ2-3 TRBV19 NA
CASSSSEGMNTEAFF TGCGCCAGCAGCTCCTCAGAGGGTATGAACACTGAAGCTTTCTTT NA TRBJ1-1 TRBV5-1 NA
CATSGVTGLSSYNEQFF TGTGCCACCAGTGGTGTTACAGGGTTAAGCTCCTACAATGAGCAGTTCTTC NA TRBJ2-1 TRBV24-1 NA
CASSFGTSGNTDTQYF TGCGCCAGCAGCTTCGGGACTAGCGGAAACACAGATACGCAGTATTTT few TRBJ2-3 TRBV5-1 TRBD2
CASSLATLAGGGTQYF TGTGCCAGCAGCTTGGCCACATTAGCGGGGGGCGGTACGCAGTATTTT once TRBJ2-3 TRBV5-4 TRBD2
CASSLDRVGEKLFF TGTGCCAGCAGCTTAGACAGGGTCGGTGAAAAACTGTTTTTT NA TRBJ1-4 TRBV7-9 NA
CASSGRLAGGTSYEQYF TGCGCCAGCAGCGGGAGACTAGCGGGGGGGACGTCCTACGAGCAGTACTTC NA TRBJ2-7 TRBV5-1 TRBD2
CASSETAGGHEQYF TGTGCCAGCAGTGAAACAGCGGGGGGTCACGAGCAGTACTTC NA TRBJ2-7 TRBV6-1 TRBD2
CASSPGTRNSYEQYF TGTGCCAGCAGTCCCGGGACTAGAAACTCCTACGAGCAGTACTTC NA TRBJ2-7 TRBV7-2 TRBD2
CASSLLAGGNYEQYF TGTGCCAGCAGCCTACTAGCGGGAGGGAACTACGAGCAGTACTTC NA TRBJ2-7 TRBV6-2/TRBV6-3 TRBD2
CASSLIQQYEQYF TGTGCCAGCAGCTTGATTCAACAGTACGAGCAGTACTTC NA TRBJ2-7 TRBV7-2 NA
CSAVEETQYF TGCAGCGCTGTGGAGGAGACCCAGTACTTC NA TRBJ2-5 TRBV29-1 NA
CASSPPLGRPDTEAFF TGTGCCAGCAGCCCCCCGCTGGGGCGCCCGGACACTGAAGCTTTCTTT NA TRBJ1-1 TRBV14 NA